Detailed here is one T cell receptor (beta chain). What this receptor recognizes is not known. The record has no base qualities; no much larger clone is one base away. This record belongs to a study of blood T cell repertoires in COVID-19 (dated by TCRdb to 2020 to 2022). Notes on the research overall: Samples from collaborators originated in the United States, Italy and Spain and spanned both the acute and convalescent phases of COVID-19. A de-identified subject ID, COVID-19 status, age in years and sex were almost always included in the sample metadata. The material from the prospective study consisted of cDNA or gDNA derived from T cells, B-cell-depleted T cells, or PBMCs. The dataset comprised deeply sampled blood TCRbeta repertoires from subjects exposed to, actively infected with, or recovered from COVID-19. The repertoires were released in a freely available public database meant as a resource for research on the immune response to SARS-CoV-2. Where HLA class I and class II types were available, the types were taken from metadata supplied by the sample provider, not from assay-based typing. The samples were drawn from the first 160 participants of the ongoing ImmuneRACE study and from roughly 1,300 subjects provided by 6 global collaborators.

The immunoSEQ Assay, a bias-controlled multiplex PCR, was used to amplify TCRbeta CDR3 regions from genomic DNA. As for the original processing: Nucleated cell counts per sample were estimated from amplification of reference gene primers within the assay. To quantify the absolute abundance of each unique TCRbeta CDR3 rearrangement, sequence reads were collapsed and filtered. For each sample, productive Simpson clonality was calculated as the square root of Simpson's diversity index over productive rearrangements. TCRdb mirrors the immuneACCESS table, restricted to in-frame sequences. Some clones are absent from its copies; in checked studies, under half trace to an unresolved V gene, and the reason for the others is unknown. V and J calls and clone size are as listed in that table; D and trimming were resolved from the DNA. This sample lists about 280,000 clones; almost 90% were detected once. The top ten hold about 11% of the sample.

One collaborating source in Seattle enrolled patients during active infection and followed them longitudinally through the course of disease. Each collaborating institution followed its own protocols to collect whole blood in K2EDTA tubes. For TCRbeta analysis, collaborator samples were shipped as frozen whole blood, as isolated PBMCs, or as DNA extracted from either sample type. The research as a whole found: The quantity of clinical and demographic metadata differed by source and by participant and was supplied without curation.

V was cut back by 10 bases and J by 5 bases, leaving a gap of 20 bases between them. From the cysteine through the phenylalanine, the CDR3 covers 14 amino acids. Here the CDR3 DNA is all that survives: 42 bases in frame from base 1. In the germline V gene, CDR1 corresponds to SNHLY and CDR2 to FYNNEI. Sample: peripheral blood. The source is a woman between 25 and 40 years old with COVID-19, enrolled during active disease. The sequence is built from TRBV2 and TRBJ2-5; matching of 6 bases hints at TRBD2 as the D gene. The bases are TGTGCCACCACGCGGGACCCATCCGGGGAGACCCAGTACTTC. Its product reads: CATTRDPSGETQYF.